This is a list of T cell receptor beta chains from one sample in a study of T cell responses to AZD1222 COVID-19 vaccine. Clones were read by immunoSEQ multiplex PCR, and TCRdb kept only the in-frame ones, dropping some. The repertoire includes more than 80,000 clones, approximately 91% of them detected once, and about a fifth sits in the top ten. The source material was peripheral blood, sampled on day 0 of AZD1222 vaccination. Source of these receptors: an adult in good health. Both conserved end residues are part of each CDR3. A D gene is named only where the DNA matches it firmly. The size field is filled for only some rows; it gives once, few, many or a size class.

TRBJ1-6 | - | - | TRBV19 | CASSNEELYNSPLHF | TGTGCCAGTAGTAACGAGGAGCTCTATAATTCACCCCTCCACTTT
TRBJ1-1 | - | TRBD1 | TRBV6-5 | CASRSGGAGNTEAFF | TGTGCCAGCAGGTCAGGGGGCGCGGGGAACACTGAAGCTTTCTTT
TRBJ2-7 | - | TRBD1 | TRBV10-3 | CAISGAMGGGTGFYEQYF | TGTGCCATCAGTGGGGCCATGGGGGGCGGGACAGGGTTCTACGAGCAGTACTTC
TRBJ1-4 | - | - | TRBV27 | CASSPTALGNEKLFF | TGTGCCAGCAGTCCGACCGCTCTGGGGAATGAAAAACTGTTTTTT
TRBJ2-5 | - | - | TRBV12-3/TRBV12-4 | CASSFTNQETQYF | TGTGCCAGCAGTTTTACTAATCAAGAGACCCAGTACTTC
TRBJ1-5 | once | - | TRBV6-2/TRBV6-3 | CASSLPPSQPQHF | TGTGCCAGCAGTTTGCCACCTTCTCAGCCCCAGCATTTT
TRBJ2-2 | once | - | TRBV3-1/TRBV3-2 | CASRKRGNTGELFF | TGTGCCAGCAGAAAGAGAGGGAACACCGGGGAGCTGTTTTTT
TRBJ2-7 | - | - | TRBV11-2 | CATSRSAYEQYF | TGTGCCACCTCTAGGTCGGCCTACGAGCAGTACTTC
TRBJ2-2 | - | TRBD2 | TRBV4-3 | CASSHRSGGWAGELFF | TGCGCCAGCAGCCACCGAAGCGGGGGGTGGGCCGGGGAGCTGTTTTTT
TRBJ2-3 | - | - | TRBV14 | CASSQPSTDTQYF | TGTGCCAGCAGCCAACCAAGCACAGATACGCAGTATTTT
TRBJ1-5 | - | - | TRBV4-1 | CASSQDVGRGTQPQHF | TGCGCCAGCAGCCAAGATGTCGGTCGGGGTACTCAGCCCCAGCATTTT
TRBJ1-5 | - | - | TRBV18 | CASSPSGGEQPQHF | TGTGCCAGCTCACCATCCGGGGGGGAACAGCCCCAGCATTTT
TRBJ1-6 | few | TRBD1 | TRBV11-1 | CASSPRQGAPSSPLHF | TGTGCCAGCAGCCCTCGACAGGGGGCGCCGAGTTCACCCCTCCACTTT
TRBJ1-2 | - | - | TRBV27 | CASSGRSGAGYTF | TGTGCCAGCAGTGGCCGTTCAGGGGCTGGCTACACCTTC
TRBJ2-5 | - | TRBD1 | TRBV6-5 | CASSRQTGVRETQYF | TGTGCCAGCAGTCGTCAGACAGGGGTCAGGGAGACCCAGTACTTC
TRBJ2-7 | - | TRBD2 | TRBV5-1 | CASSLTTSGRNYEQYF | TGCGCCAGCAGCTTGACGACTAGCGGGAGAAACTACGAGCAGTACTTC
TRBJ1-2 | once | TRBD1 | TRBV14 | CASSQAPGQGYGYTF | TGTGCCAGCAGCCAAGCCCCGGGACAGGGCTATGGCTACACCTTC
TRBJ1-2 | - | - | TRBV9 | CASSVAEGVGGYTF | TGTGCCAGCAGCGTAGCTGAGGGGGTAGGGGGCTACACCTTC
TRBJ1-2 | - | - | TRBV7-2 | CASSFGWDGYTF | TGTGCCAGCAGCTTCGGATGGGATGGCTACACCTTC
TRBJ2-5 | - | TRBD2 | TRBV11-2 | CASSPPGLADVETQYF | TGTGCCAGCAGCCCACCGGGACTAGCGGATGTAGAGACCCAGTACTTC
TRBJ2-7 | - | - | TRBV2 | CASSRDVTYEQYF | TGTGCCAGCAGTAGGGACGTTACCTACGAGCAGTACTTC
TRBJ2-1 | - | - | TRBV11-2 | CASTPGIWGDNYNEQFF | TGTGCCAGCACTCCTGGCATCTGGGGGGATAACTACAATGAGCAGTTCTTC
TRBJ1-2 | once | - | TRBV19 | CASGWVNYGYTF | TGTGCCAGTGGGTGGGTTAACTATGGCTACACCTTC
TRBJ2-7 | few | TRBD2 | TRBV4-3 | CASSQAGTSGAYEQYF | TGCGCCAGCAGCCAAGCCGGGACTAGCGGGGCCTACGAGCAGTACTTC
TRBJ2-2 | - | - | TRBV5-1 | CASSQYGTYTPGELFF | TGCGCCAGCAGCCAATACGGGACTTATACACCGGGGGAGCTGTTTTTT
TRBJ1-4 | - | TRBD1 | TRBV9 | CASSAGGRSEKLFF | TGTGCCAGCAGCGCAGGGGGCAGGTCTGAAAAACTGTTTTTT
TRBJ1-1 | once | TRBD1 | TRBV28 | CASTDTGVAFF | TGTGCCAGCACCGACACAGGGGTCGCTTTCTTT
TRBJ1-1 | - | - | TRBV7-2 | CASSAFRNTEAFF | TGTGCCAGCAGCGCCTTCCGGAACACTGAAGCTTTCTTT
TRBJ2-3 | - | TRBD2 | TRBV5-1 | CASNQRGEPTDTQYF | TGCGCCAGCAACCAGCGGGGGGAGCCCACAGATACGCAGTATTTT
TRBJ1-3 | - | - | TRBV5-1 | CASGLNSGNTIYF | TGCGCCAGCGGATTAAACTCTGGAAACACCATATATTTT
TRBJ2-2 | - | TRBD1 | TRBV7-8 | CASSHRTGATGELFF | TGTGCCAGCAGCCACCGGACAGGGGCGACCGGGGAGCTGTTTTTT
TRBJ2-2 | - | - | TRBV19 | CASSIRHSNTGELFF | TGTGCCAGTAGTATAAGACACTCGAACACCGGGGAGCTGTTTTTT
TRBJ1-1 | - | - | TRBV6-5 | CASSSPGLEAFF | TGTGCCAGCAGTTCACCGGGACTTGAAGCTTTCTTT
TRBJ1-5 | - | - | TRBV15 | CATSSPAGAGNQPQHF | TGTGCCACCAGCAGCCCGGCGGGGGCGGGTAATCAGCCCCAGCATTTT
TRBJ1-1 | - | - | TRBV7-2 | CASSLLPQNTEAFF | TGTGCCAGCAGCTTACTACCACAGAACACTGAAGCTTTCTTT
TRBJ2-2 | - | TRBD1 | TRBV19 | CASSPPVGTGAIGELFF | TGTGCCAGTTCCCCCCCGGTGGGGACAGGGGCTATCGGGGAGCTGTTTTTT
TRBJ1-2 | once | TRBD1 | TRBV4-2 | CASSQIQGDYGYTF | TGTGCCAGCAGCCAAATACAGGGGGACTATGGCTACACCTTC
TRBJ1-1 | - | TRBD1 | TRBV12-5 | CASGLIPGGEAFF | TGTGCTAGTGGTTTGATTCCAGGGGGAGAAGCTTTCTTT
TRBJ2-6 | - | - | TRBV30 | CAWRVWGSGANVLTF | TGTGCCTGGAGAGTATGGGGCTCTGGGGCCAACGTCCTGACTTTC
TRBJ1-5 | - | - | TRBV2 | CASRVNDYSNQPQHF | TGTGCCAGCAGGGTGAACGACTATAGCAATCAGCCCCAGCATTTT
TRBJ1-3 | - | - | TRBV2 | CASSEQGEGGNTIYF | TGTGCCAGCAGTGAGCAGGGCGAGGGTGGAAACACCATATATTTT
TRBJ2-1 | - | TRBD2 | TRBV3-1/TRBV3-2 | CASSYRLAGGPLNEQFF | TGTGCCAGCAGCTACCGACTAGCGGGGGGGCCCCTCAATGAGCAGTTCTTC
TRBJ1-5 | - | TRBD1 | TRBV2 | CASSPTGGRQPQHF | TGTGCCAGCAGCCCGACAGGGGGCCGTCAGCCCCAGCATTTT